The 25 T cell receptor beta chains below all came from one sample that was sequenced in a study of persistence of HIV-infected CD4 T cells (dated by TCRdb to the early 2020s). TCRbeta repertoires were sequenced from genomic DNA with the immunoSEQ hsTCRB assay version 4 in survey mode. TCRdb limited this immuneACCESS table to in-frame rearrangements with V and J called. A share of clones is missing; checked studies link under half to unresolved V genes, and the rest is unexplained. The sample includes 37,000 or so clones, with roughly 80% observed a single time. The ten largest account for around 1.5% of the sample. The antigens for these receptors are not known. Interpreted using the paper, the treatment or condition label stands for: suppressive antiretroviral therapy. Lysates of CMV-infected fibroblasts were used at about 11 ug/mL for cell stimulation. Nonresponding CD40L-negative CD69-negative CD45RO-high memory CD4+ T cells were sorted as memory populations depleted of antigen-responding cells.

The source material was CD4+ T cells sorted from PBMCs after roughly 17-hour stimulation, sampled from a patient who received antiretroviral therapy. The meaning of the sample's cell subset or site label: CD40L-CD69- CD45RO-high memory CD4 T cells not responding to CMV lysate. The receptors originated from an adult man with HIV who was CMV-seropositive.

The rearrangement links TRBV9 to TRBJ1-4; TRBD1 is a possible D gene (6 bases). V was pared by 0 bases and J by 8 bases, with 17 bases between. The CDR3 consists of 16 residues. Germline lookup yields CDR1 SGDLS and CDR2 YYNGEE. CDR3 protein: CASSVAMGAIGEKLFF. DNA of the CDR3: TGTGCCAGCAGCGTAGCTATGGGGGCTATAGGGGAAAAACTGTTTTTT. Variable domain in full (rest from reference TRBV9 and TRBJ1-4): DSGVTQTPKHLITATGQRVTLRCSPRSGDLSVYWYQQSLDQGLQFLIQYYNGEERAKGNILERFSAQQFPDLHSELNLSSLELGDSALYFCASSVAMGAIGEKLFFGSGTQLSVL.

This clone is a singleton in its sample. The V call is TRBV7-3, the J call TRBJ2-1; D is ambiguous. Per germline, CDR1 SGHTA and CDR2 FQGTGA. The V gene lost 3 bases and the J gene lost 6 bases, with 9 bases spanning the gap. The CDR3 totals 13 residues. This CDR3 is CASSLSVVNEQFF. CDR3 in DNA: TGTGCCAGCAGCTTGTCGGTAGTCAATGAGCAGTTCTTC. The full variable domain, rest sourced from reference TRBV7-3 and TRBJ2-1, is GAGVSQTPSNKVTEKGKYVELRCDPISGHTALYWYRQSLGQGPEFLIYFQGTGAADDSGLPNDRFFAVRPEGSVSTLKIQRTERGDSAVYLCASSLSVVNEQFFGPGTRLTVL.

This chain joins TRBV9 and TRBJ2-2, with D unresolved. This CDR3 contains 14 residues. CDR1 is SGDLS, CDR2 YYNGEE, per germline. With 4 bases removed from V and 6 bases from J, the gap between germline ends came to 13 bases. CDR3 bases: TGTGCCAGCAGCTTCATGACCGAGGCCGGGGAGCTGTTTTTT. Protein sequence: CASSFMTEAGELFF.

J is TRBJ1-1 and V is TRBV12-3 or TRBV12-4, with a weak D call TRBD1 (5 bases). V was trimmed by 5 bases and J by 7 bases, leaving 8 bases between them. CDR3 length: 11 residues. CDR3 sequence (DNA): TGTGCCAGCAGTGGGAGGGGTGAAGCTTTCTTT. It encodes CASSGRGEAFF.

The rearrangement links TRBV10-3 to TRBJ2-3, with D hard to call. V was clipped by 4 bases and J by 1 base, with 6 bases between them. CDR1 is ENHRY and CDR2 is SYGVKD in the germline V gene. This CDR3 contains 13 residues. For the CDR3, the DNA is TGTGCCATCAGTGGGGTTGGCACAGATACGCAGTATTTT. Its protein product is CAISGVGTDTQYF.

The chain has TRBV19 and TRBJ2-1; 7 bases match TRBD1. V trimming: 2 bases; J trimming: 10 bases; junction bases outside the gene matches: 8. Germline lookup yields CDR1 LNHDA and CDR2 SQIVND (reference sequence). The CDR3 is 14 residues long. CDR3 nucleotide sequence: TGTGCCAGTAGTATACGGGGCAGGGGGAGCGAGCAGTTCTTC. Its translation: CASSIRGRGSEQFF.

This chain connects TRBV2 to TRBJ2-5; TRBD1 matches at 10 bases. This CDR3 is built from 15 residues. V was pared by 8 bases and J by 4 bases, with 10 bases of the junction left unmatched. The germline V gene has CDR1 SNHLY and CDR2 FYNNEI. In DNA form, the CDR3 reads TGTGCCAGCCGCGGGACAGGGGTTTCGGGAGAGACCCAGTACTTC. It translates to CASRGTGVSGETQYF. The full variable domain, with the rest looked up from reference TRBV2 and TRBJ2-5, is EPEVTQTPSHQVTQMGQEVILRCVPISNHLYFYWYRQILGQKVEFLVSFYNNEISEKSEIFDDQFSVERPDGSNFTLKIRSTKLEDSAMYFCASRGTGVSGETQYFGPGTRLLVL.

The gene calls are TRBV7-6 and TRBJ2-1, with TRBD1 identical over 7 bases. There are 13 residues in the CDR3. V gave up 5 bases and J gave up 6 bases; unmatched junction bases: 4. Germline CDR1 is SGHVS and CDR2 is FNYEAQ. The CDR3 sequence is CASSGRQGNEQFF. The DNA for the CDR3 is TGTGCCAGCAGCGGACGACAGGGCAATGAGCAGTTCTTC.

The chain combines TRBV2 with TRBJ2-6; D gene uncertain. Trimming left V 6 bases short and J 0 bases short, with 9 bases between. The CDR3 is 15 residues long. Germline assignment: CDR1 SNHLY and CDR2 FYNNEI. The CDR3 coding sequence is TGTGCCAGCAGGGCACAGAGCTCTGGGGCCAACGTCCTGACTTTC. This encodes CASRAQSSGANVLTF.

This clone has more than one count but fewer than ten. The chain employs TRBV19 and TRBJ1-5; no clear D. V shed 6 bases and J shed 0 bases, with 15 bases lying between them. Looked up from germline, CDR1 is LNHDA and CDR2 is SQIVND (reference sequence). This CDR3 has 16 residues. The CDR3 DNA sequence: TGTGCCAGTAGCTCCTTGGTCGGGAATAGCAATCAGCCCCAGCATTTT. Its protein is CASSSLVGNSNQPQHF. The full variable domain, in which reference TRBV19 and TRBJ1-5 provide the parts outside the CDR3, is DGGITQSPKYLFRKEGQNVTLSCEQNLNHDAMYWYRQDPGQGLRLIYYSQIVNDFQKGDIAEGYSVSREKKESFPLTVTSAQKNPTAFYLCASSSLVGNSNQPQHFGDGTRLSIL.

This clone turned up a few times. The chain links TRBV28 to TRBJ1-3; no clear D gene. CDR1 MDHEN and CDR2 SYDVKM come from the germline V gene. There are 14 residues in the CDR3. V was pared by 6 bases and J by 0 bases, with 9 bases between. The CDR3 reads CASSYSYSGNTIYF. DNA of the CDR3: TGTGCCAGCAGCTACTCGTACTCTGGAAACACCATATATTTT.

The chain employs TRBV7-3 and TRBJ1-2; a possible D gene is TRBD1 (5 bases). The V end lost 5 bases, the J end lost 6 bases, and 16 bases lay between the germline ends. Germline values: CDR1 SGHTA, CDR2 FQGTGA. The CDR3 consists of 14 residues. The DNA of the CDR3 is TGTGCCAGCAGCCCGGGGCAGGGAAGTGATGGCTACACCTTC. Its protein product is CASSPGQGSDGYTF.

The rearrangement uses TRBV2 and TRBJ1-1; D not certain. Trimming shortened V by 8 bases and J by 1 base, and 17 bases separated the two germline ends. CDR1 and CDR2 from the germline V gene are SNHLY and FYNNEI. This CDR3 spans 15 amino acids. The CDR3 DNA reads TGTGCCAGCGGGGTCGGAGGCAGCCCGAACACTGAAGCTTTCTTT. It is translated as CASGVGGSPNTEAFF. Combining the CDR3 with reference TRBV2 and TRBJ1-1 gives the whole variable domain EPEVTQTPSHQVTQMGQEVILRCVPISNHLYFYWYRQILGQKVEFLVSFYNNEISEKSEIFDDQFSVERPDGSNFTLKIRSTKLEDSAMYFCASGVGGSPNTEAFFGQGTRLTVV.

The CDR3 coding sequence is TGTGCCAGCAGCTTGGGGTCAGGAGCTAACTATGGCTACACCTTC. Its translation is CASSLGSGANYGYTF. The chain carries TRBV5-4 and TRBJ1-2; no firm D call. Germline V gene sequence: CDR1 SGHNT, CDR2 YYREEE (reference sequence). V was shortened by 0 bases and J by 0 bases, with 9 bases between the two germline ends. CDR3 length: 15 residues.

This chain connects TRBV19 to TRBJ1-4, with no clear D. Per the germline V gene, CDR1 is LNHDA and CDR2 is SQIVND (reference sequence). Trimming removed 4 bases at V and 4 bases at J, with 4 bases between. The length of the CDR3 is 12 residues. CDR3 coding DNA: TGTGCCAGTAGTACAGATAATGAAAAACTGTTTTTT. It translates to CASSTDNEKLFF. Full variable domain (missing parts from reference TRBV19 and TRBJ1-4): DGGITQSPKYLFRKEGQNVTLSCEQNLNHDAMYWYRQDPGQGLRLIYYSQIVNDFQKGDIAEGYSVSREKKESFPLTVTSAQKNPTAFYLCASSTDNEKLFFGSGTQLSVL.

The V and J genes are TRBV6-5 and TRBJ2-2, with D tentatively TRBD2 (6 bases). Germline lookup yields CDR1 MNHEY and CDR2 SVGAGI. V was shortened by 4 bases and J by 4 bases, with 7 bases between the two germline ends. CDR3 length: 13 amino acids. CDR3 sequence reads: CASSFGGTGELFF. Written as DNA, the CDR3 is TGTGCCAGCAGTTTCGGGGGCACCGGGGAGCTGTTTTTT.

This chain uses TRBV6-1 with TRBJ2-3; 15 positions agree with TRBD2. This CDR3 region has 20 residues. Per germline, CDR1 MNHNS and CDR2 SASEGT. J gave up 2 bases and V 4 bases, and 13 bases lay outside the gene matches. The CDR3: CASSGAPGLAGGRVTDTQYF. The CDR3 bases are TGTGCCAGCAGTGGAGCCCCTGGACTAGCGGGGGGGCGTGTCACAGATACGCAGTATTTT.

This chain uses TRBV28 with TRBJ1-4; no definite D call. V was pared by 6 bases and J by 7 bases, with 12 bases between. The CDR3 consists of 13 residues. CDR1 is MDHEN and CDR2 is SYDVKM in the germline V gene. This CDR3 reads CASRASEVEKLFF. CDR3 DNA: TGTGCCAGCAGGGCATCTGAGGTTGAAAAACTGTTTTTT. Full variable domain (missing parts from reference TRBV28 and TRBJ1-4): DVKVTQSSRYLVKRTGEKVFLECVQDMDHENMFWYRQDPGLGLRLIYFSYDVKMKEKGDIPEGYSVSREKKERFSLILESASTNQTSMYLCASRASEVEKLFFGSGTQLSVL.

The chain combines TRBV6-5 with TRBJ1-2; the match to TRBD1 covers 7 bases. J lost 0 bases, V lost 7 bases, and 8 bases had no gene match. The CDR3 is 15 residues long. CDR1 is MNHEY, CDR2 SVGAGI, per germline. CDR3 region: CASILGGSSNYGYTF. CDR3 DNA: TGTGCCAGCATCCTAGGGGGCAGTTCTAACTATGGCTACACCTTC.

This clone was observed a handful of times. The genes are TRBV27 and TRBJ1-2, with 8 bases lining up with TRBD1. The CDR3 is made up of 15 amino acids. Germline values: CDR1 MNHEY, CDR2 SMNVEV (reference sequence). V lost 5 bases and J lost 4; bases outside the gene matches: 9. CDR3 sequence reads: CASSGVAGGSYGYTF. In DNA, the CDR3 is TGTGCCAGCAGTGGAGTAGCAGGGGGCTCCTATGGCTACACCTTC.

In this sample, this clone turned up once. J is TRBJ2-3 and V is TRBV6-5; a possible D gene is TRBD1 (6 bases). Trimming left V 4 bases short and J 6 bases short, with 11 bases between. The germline V gene has CDR1 MNHEY and CDR2 SVGAGI. The CDR3 totals 13 residues. CDR3 sequence reads: CASSFDRTDTQYF. CDR3 in DNA: TGTGCCAGCAGTTTTGACAGGACCGATACGCAGTATTTT.

V is TRBV3-1 (or the pseudogene TRBV3-2) and J is TRBJ1-1; D ambiguous. The CDR3 runs 13 residues. Germline values: CDR1 LGHDT, CDR2 YNNKEL (reference sequence). Trimming removed 3 bases at V and 5 bases at J, with 10 bases between. The DNA for the CDR3 is TGTGCCAGCAGCCACGGGGAGAGGACTGAAGCTTTCTTT. It is translated as CASSHGERTEAFF.

The chain couples TRBV28 to TRBJ2-2; possible D gene TRBD1, 5 bases. The CDR3 consists of 13 residues. Trimming stripped 6 bases from V and 6 bases from J, with 11 bases between. CDR1 and CDR2 from the germline V gene are MDHEN and SYDVKM. CDR3 in amino acids: CASRSQGAGELFF. DNA of the CDR3: TGTGCCAGCAGATCCCAAGGGGCCGGGGAGCTGTTTTTT. Full variable domain (remainder filled in from reference TRBV28 and TRBJ2-2): DVKVTQSSRYLVKRTGEKVFLECVQDMDHENMFWYRQDPGLGLRLIYFSYDVKMKEKGDIPEGYSVSREKKERFSLILESASTNQTSMYLCASRSQGAGELFFGEGSRLTVL.

V gene TRBV9 combines with J gene TRBJ2-3; tentative D call: TRBD2 (5 bases). The germline gives CDR1 SGDLS, CDR2 YYNGEE. The CDR3 totals 13 residues. Trimming cost V 4 bases and J 9 bases, with 15 bases left between them. The CDR3: CASSSQLGETQYF. CDR3 nucleotide sequence: TGTGCCAGCAGCTCTCAACTGGGAGAAACGCAGTATTTT.

The CDR3 DNA reads TGTGCCAGCAGCTTGGTCGGGAGATCCTACGAGCAGTACTTC. Protein: CASSLVGRSYEQYF. V usage is TRBV5-5 and J usage is TRBJ2-7, with D possibly matching TRBD2 (6 bases). V was clipped by 0 bases and J by 1 base, with 8 bases between them. CDR1 SGHKS and CDR2 YYEKEE come from the germline V gene (reference sequence). CDR3 size: 14 residues.